This TCR beta chain was identified during a study of T cell repertoires in cytomegalovirus infection. Comments on this clonotype: The antigen is unknown.

MiXCR, run by TCRdb on the reads, gives a single entry per CDR3 protein. The sample includes about 220,000 distinct CDR3 sequences, about 40% seen only once; the top ten take over 45%. CDR1 SNHLY and CDR2 FYNNEI come from the germline V gene. V dropped 0 bases and J dropped 3; count of bases not matched to a gene: 10. The CDR3 consists of 18 residues. This TCR derives from a human donor in good health (CMV status not recorded). Some clones in this sample may be carry-over from other donors' samples. Sequences were derived from CD8+ T cells from cultured PBMCs, sampled from culture after CMV antigen stimulation. This chain uses TRBV2 with TRBJ2-7; 11 bases fit TRBD1. The CDR3 loop reads CASSEALGDRGISYEQYF. The CDR3 nucleotides read TGTGCCAGCAGTGAAGCGCTAGGGGACAGGGGGATCAGCTACGAGCAGTACTTC.